The source of this T cell receptor beta chain is a study of cytomegalovirus exposure and HLA in healthy donors (dated by TCRdb to the late 2010s). Broadly, across the study: According to an earlier analysis of several hundred of the donors, 150 million to 200 million T cells yielded over 100 million unique TCR beta sequences and 250 to 350 Gb of sequence data. An early release covering about 600 HLA-typed donors comprised roughly 300 gigabases of sequencing data and roughly 86 million unique TCR sequences. The genetic ancestry cluster associated with self-reported Caucasian donors included 70% to 85% of the approximately 410 genotyped donors. The study aimed to test whether cataloging public T cell receptors could reveal signatures of past pathogen exposure. The T cell repertoires of 550 to 850 subjects were profiled by immunosequencing and related to cytomegalovirus serostatus. In addition to the first cohort of 666 subjects, a separate validation cohort of under 150 different subjects was used. High-throughput TCR immunosequencing, statistical association of individual TCRs with disease status, and machine learning were combined to predict cytomegalovirus infection status. A later analysis re-analyzed previously published TCR beta repertoires from about 600 donors and added high-resolution HLA genotyping to study TCR occurrence patterns. The later analysis used no new phenotypic data to find candidate immune exposures, relying instead on TCR beta sequences and their occurrence across donors. In an earlier analysis of 500 to 650 of the donors, high-throughput TCR beta sequencing was used to judge whether each TCR beta V gene segment behaved as functional or pseudogenic. Donor age, sex, ethnicity and CMV serostatus were collected together with the repertoire data. Genome-wide SNP genotypes for about 60% of the 666 donors were used in a later genetic analysis, which treated that subset as a discovery cohort. All discovery cohort repertoires had been generated on a single sequencing platform. Both class I and class II loci were covered by HLA typing, at four-digit resolution. Typing coverage differed by locus: A, B, C, DRB1 and DQB1 were typed in roughly 620-630 donors, DQA1 in 500 to 550, DPA1 in 600 to 610, and DPB1 in approximately 450. Several DR-DQ haplotypes were handled as single units for association and clustering because linkage in the cohort was strong. Among 398 genotyped donors of the cohort, an average of roughly 240,000 unique TCR beta nucleotide sequences were sequenced per donor, roughly 20% of them non-productive.

The CDR1 and CDR2 encoded by the germline V gene (reference sequence) are SEHNR and FQNEAQ. V sheds 4 bases and J sheds 8 bases, leaving 18 bases between their ends. From the cysteine through the phenylalanine, the CDR3 covers 14 amino acids. The only DNA kept is the CDR3, 42 bases in frame from the first base. Comments on this clone: Its antigen has not been determined.

Preparation of the library involved the immunoSEQ multiplex PCR assay. The multiplex PCR relied on a mix of 60 forward primers for TCR Vbeta segments and 13 reverse primers for TCR Jbeta segments. The CDR3 region of rearranged TCR beta genes was amplified from genomic DNA with a multiplex PCR assay. Amplified TCR beta libraries were sequenced as 87-base-pair reads on the Illumina HiSeq System. The original pipeline was this. A later analysis tallied tens of millions of unique TCR beta chains across the 666 repertoires, and around 10 million of those chains were shared by two or more donors. Raw reads were error-corrected and collapsed into unique sequences by a nearest-neighbor algorithm in which closely related sequences were merged to remove PCR and sequencing errors. Alignment of CDR3 sequences to IMGT reference sequences was used to assign V, D and J gene segments. For a sequence to be retained, a match of at least six nucleotides to both a V gene segment and a J gene segment was required. A rearrangement was called productive if the CDR3 had no stop codons and remained in frame with V and J, and every other rearrangement was called non-productive. CDR3 was defined according to IMGT convention as the region running from the second conserved V-encoded cysteine to the conserved J-encoded phenylalanine. The earlier analysis of about 560 of the donors excluded any sequence lacking an unambiguous match to a single V gene segment. In an earlier analysis of roughly 600 of the donors, a V segment was called functional when productive rearrangements were above 56.7%, and segregating when the standard deviation between donors exceeded 5%. A statistical classification framework was developed to diagnose cytomegalovirus status using the catalog of TCR beta chain sequences. In a later analysis, V and J genes were assigned by comparing TCR nucleotide sequences against IMGT/GENE-DB human TR gene sequences. The TCRdist pipeline was used in a later analysis to assign CDR3 sequences and most-parsimonious VDJ recombination scenarios. In a later analysis, each TCR beta chain was defined by its CDR3 amino acid sequence together with its V-gene family, and reads without a unique V-gene family were excluded. As a way to deal with suspected cross-contamination and a sequencing artifact, a later analysis dropped roughly 600 nucleotide sequences that were highly shared and had low generation probability. A later analysis calculated a clonal expansion index for each public chain from normalized within-repertoire ranks of inferred template counts. Generation probabilities in a later analysis came from a VDJ recombination model fitted to out-of-frame rearrangements, and those results were checked against IGoR. Hypergeometric tests were used in a later analysis to score TCR-TCR, TCR-HLA and TCR-CMV co-occurrence, with a repertoire-size bias correction applied to the TCR pairs. To estimate false discovery rates, a later analysis permuted the HLA or CMV assignments 20 times. In a later analysis, co-occurring TCRs were grouped with DBSCAN, and TCRdist sequence similarity was added when clustering was performed within HLA-allele-positive subsets. Repertoires with fewer than 30,000 or more than 120,000 public chains were left out of co-occurrence clustering, as were about 5 repertoires with anomalous nucleotide sharing. Sourced from immuneACCESS, this table was stored by TCRdb with only in-frame sequences that have V and J called. A share of the clones is absent; for the studies checked, an unresolved V gene accounts for under half, and the remainder has no known explanation. V and J calls plus clone size are reproduced from that table; the DNA served to infer D and trimming. The sample's records list 130,000 to 150,000 clones. About 0.96% of the sample is in the top ten clones.

Here is what the overall study found, with its caveats: Several of the top co-occurrence clusters appeared to be linked to parvovirus B19, influenza, CMV and Epstein-Barr virus, according to a later analysis. While some public TCRs were present in many individuals, most TCR sequences turned up only very rarely across donors. Presence/absence analyses assumed roughly uniform sequencing depth across donors, an assumption that may not hold. In a later analysis, HLA-associated TCR beta chains showed more clonal expansion and lower generation probabilities than non-associated chains that were equally common. According to the authors, the approach could potentially be generalized to other disease states and immunological phenotypes. In a later analysis, the rate of TCR association differed among HLA loci, with DRB1 alleles having the most associated TCRs and HLA-C alleles having the fewest. Because counts were too low, more than 15 rarely observed V segments, including chromosome 9 orphons, were excluded from the earlier analysis of 587 of the donors. In a later genetic analysis, fewer N-insertions in productive TCRs were reported among donors in an Asian-associated ancestry cluster than the approximately 670-donor mean. A later analysis associated 16,951 TCR beta sequences with specific HLA alleles at a false discovery rate of 0.05. Because some donors lacked HLA typing at each locus, the association tests relied only on the typed subset. The only immune exposure information available for the cohort was CMV serostatus. Because the 87-base-pair reads could not distinguish some IMGT-functional V segments, including TRBV6-2 and TRBV6-3, those segments were excluded. A later genetic analysis associated a missense DCLRE1C variant with V-gene and J-gene trimming of TCR beta chains, and an independent cohort replicated the association. A total of fewer than 200 TCR beta chains were listed by the study as associated with cytomegalovirus. Linkage disequilibrium might explain the correlated functional status among segregating V segments, but an unknown experimental factor could not be excluded. In an earlier analysis of about 550 of the donors, most TCR beta V segments were observed in productive rearrangements about 87% or about 30% of the time, broadly matching IMGT annotations. A cluster of highly shared sequence variants was judged likely to represent a technical artifact of the sequencing pipeline. A few of the identified cytomegalovirus-associated TCR beta chains were confirmed in vitro to be specific for cytomegalovirus antigens. Only TCR beta chains were sequenced in this cohort, and the absence of alpha or paired-chain data limited detectable features. When HLA alleles, especially DR and DQ, strongly co-occurred, TCR associations were difficult to assign to individual alleles. Cytomegalovirus status was reported to be diagnosed by the classifier with high specificity and sensitivity in both the original and validation cohorts. A further reported finding was that TCR beta sequences accurately predicted the HLA-A and HLA-B alleles for most subjects in the first cohort. Most CMV-associated TCR beta chains appeared to be HLA-restricted in a later analysis, and the HLA associations seemed to be driven largely by CMV exposure.

The cohort comprised more than 550 healthy bone marrow donors. All cohort members were sampled while nominally healthy, although unrecorded immune exposures were likely present. The donor tested CMV seronegative and was one of the 352 seronegative cohort members. A peripheral blood sample was provided by each donor, and peripheral blood mononuclear cells were used for TCR beta sequencing. The Qiagen DNeasy Blood Extraction Kit was used to extract genomic DNA from the blood cell samples. The sample consisted of PBMCs. This receptor was obtained from a male donor in good health and CMV-seronegative. The chain joins TRBV7-9 to TRBJ2-7; no D segment can be confidently identified. The nucleotides are TGTGCCAGCAGCTCAACTGACGGAGTGATTCAGCAGTACTTC. It is translated as CASSSTDGVIQQYF.